This T cell receptor beta chain emerged from a study of T cell responses to AZD1222 COVID-19 vaccine. The overall study: Timing groups of about 4 and about 12 weeks for second doses were pooled.

Clones were read by immunoSEQ multiplex PCR, and TCRdb kept only the in-frame ones, dropping some. The sample shows around 100,000 clones, 75% to 95% of them seen only once. CDR1 and CDR2 (germline): MNHEY, SVGAGI. The CDR3 sequence is 13 residues long. The V segment lost 5 bases and the J segment 5 bases; nucleotides outside the gene matches: 3. Study-level points and caveats: Repertoire samples came only from after the peak T cell response.

On this clone: Its antigen is undetermined.

The specimen comprised peripheral blood, sampled on day 0 of AZD1222 vaccination. This chain connects TRBV6-5 to TRBJ1-1; 9 positions agree with TRBD1. The sequence came from an adult in good health. CDR3 sequence: CASSPDRGTEAFF. The DNA of the CDR3 is TGTGCCAGCAGTCCGGACAGGGGAACTGAAGCTTTCTTT.